The 30 T cell receptor beta chains in this list originate from one sample, sequenced in a study of glioma-infiltrating T cells after dendritic cell vaccination. Time point reported: after dendritic cell vaccination, including at tumor progression/relapse. This table comes from immunoSEQ multiplex PCR, and its TCRdb copy is limited to in-frame clones, with some not included. Counted here are about 58,000 clones, roughly four fifths occurring once; the ten biggest clones make up more than 15%. Material: blood, obtained after dendritic cell vaccination. These receptors all stem from a human donor with glioblastoma.

The V gene is TRBV6-5, the J gene TRBJ1-4; D is perhaps TRBD1 (5 bases). Germline lookup yields CDR1 MNHEY and CDR2 SVGAGI. V was pared by 6 bases and J by 8 bases, with 19 bases between. This CDR3 is built from 15 residues. CDR3: CASSRTGEGREKLFF. The CDR3 DNA is TGTGCCAGCAGCAGGACGGGGGAAGGGCGAGAAAAACTGTTTTTT.

The chain links TRBV18 to TRBJ1-2; possible D gene TRBD1, 6 bases. The V end was cut by 1 base, the J end by 3 bases, with 12 bases between. Germline CDR1 and CDR2: KGHSH and LQKENI. CDR3 length equals 15 residues. CDR3 sequence reads: CASSPRAGEHYGYTF. The CDR3 DNA sequence: TGTGCCAGCTCACCACGGGCAGGGGAGCACTATGGCTACACCTTC. Full variable domain (rest looked up from reference TRBV18 and TRBJ1-2): NAGVMQNPRHLVRRRGQEARLRCSPMKGHSHVYWYRQLPEEGLKFMVYLQKENIIDESGMPKERFSAEFPKEGPSILRIQQVVRGDSAAYFCASSPRAGEHYGYTFGSGTRLTVV.

CDR3 in DNA: TGTGCCAGCAGCCGAAGACAGGGGCGCGACTATGGCTACACCTTC. Encoded protein: CASSRRQGRDYGYTF. V and J are TRBV11-3 and TRBJ1-2, with 8 bases aligning to TRBD1. Germline V gene data show CDR1 as SGHNT and CDR2 as YENEEA. V dropped 5 bases and J dropped 3; count of bases not matched to a gene: 8. The CDR3 is made up of 15 amino acids.

The chain employs TRBV7-2 and TRBJ2-7, with 11 nucleotides matching TRBD2. Trimming removed 3 bases from V and 4 bases from J; junction bases left unmatched: 2. In germline, CDR1 is SGHTA, CDR2 FQGNSA. CDR3 length equals 14 residues. For the CDR3, the DNA is TGTGCCAGCAGCTTTAGCGGGGGGGCATACGAGCAGTACTTC. It translates to CASSFSGGAYEQYF. The full variable domain, completed using reference TRBV7-2 and TRBJ2-7, is GAGVSQSPSNKVTEKGKDVELRCDPISGHTALYWYRQSLGQGLEFLIYFQGNSAPDKSGLPSDRFSAERTGGSVSTLTIQRTQQEDSAVYLCASSFSGGAYEQYFGPGTRLTVT.

The chain uses TRBV11-3 and TRBJ2-3; unclear D gene. Germline CDR1 reads SGHNT; CDR2 reads YENEEA. The germline V and J ends were trimmed by 0 bases and 2 bases, with 9 bases remaining between them. CDR3 length: 15 amino acids. The CDR3: CASSLDSGSTDTQYF. CDR3 DNA sequence: TGTGCCAGCAGCTTAGACAGTGGTTCCACAGATACGCAGTATTTT.

The chain couples TRBV14 to TRBJ1-2; D not resolved. Germline CDR1 reads SGHDN; CDR2 reads FVKESK. The CDR3 sequence is 14 residues long. The germline V and J ends were trimmed by 0 bases and 1 base, with 6 bases remaining between them. In nucleotides, the CDR3 is TGTGCCAGCAGCCAAGACAGTCTTAACTATGGCTACACCTTC. Translated: CASSQDSLNYGYTF.

The chain is built from TRBV7-9 and TRBJ1-2; 9 bases map to TRBD1. This CDR3 has 14 residues. The germline CDR1 and CDR2 sequences are SEHNR and FQNEAQ (reference sequence). Losses at the gene ends were 5 bases for V and 5 bases for J; bases not matched to a gene: 6. The CDR3, as DNA: TGTGCCAGCAGCCGGACAGGGGATTTTTATGGCTACACCTTC. As protein: CASSRTGDFYGYTF.

This clone was observed a few times. The V and J genes are TRBV14 and TRBJ2-7; 11 bases fit TRBD1. V was pared by 1 base and J by 3 bases, with 8 bases of the junction left unmatched. The CDR3 runs to 17 residues. Germline CDR1 reads SGHDN; CDR2 reads FVKESK. Here the CDR3 reads CASSQGSGQGAFYEQYF. CDR3 bases: TGTGCCAGCAGCCAAGGCTCAGGACAGGGGGCTTTCTACGAGCAGTACTTC.

J is TRBJ1-5 and V is TRBV27, with D maybe TRBD1 (5 bases). CDR3 length: 14 amino acids. V gave up 2 bases and J gave up 2 bases, with 7 bases separating them. Germline CDR1 reads MNHEY; CDR2 reads SMNVEV (reference sequence). The CDR3 reads CASSLIQGNQPQHF. DNA of the CDR3: TGTGCCAGCAGTTTAATACAGGGCAATCAGCCCCAGCATTTT.

CDR3 amino acids: CASSASGEYTDTQYF. As DNA, the CDR3 is TGTGCCAGCAGTGCCAGCGGGGAGTACACAGATACGCAGTATTTT. The rearrangement joins TRBV2 to TRBJ2-3, with 7 bases fitting TRBD2. In germline, CDR1 is SNHLY, CDR2 FYNNEI. V dropped 4 bases and J dropped 2; count of bases not matched to a gene: 6. This CDR3 has 15 amino acids.

J is TRBJ2-5 and V is TRBV19; D unresolved. The CDR3 contains 11 residues. Germline loops: CDR1 LNHDA, CDR2 SQIVND (reference sequence). The CDR3, as DNA: TGTGGCACAGCCACATATGAGACCCAGTACTTC. Protein sequence: CGTATYETQYF.

The chain has TRBV30 and TRBJ1-5; D gene ambiguous. The CDR3 runs to 13 residues. Trimming stripped 0 bases from V and 7 bases from J, with 10 bases between. The germline gives CDR1 GTSNPN, CDR2 SVGIG (reference sequence). The CDR3 protein is CAWSVARGQPQHF. CDR3 DNA sequence: TGTGCCTGGAGTGTGGCCCGAGGGCAGCCCCAGCATTTT.

This chain uses TRBV4-1 with TRBJ2-5, with 8 bases matching TRBD2. Germline V gene data show CDR1 as MGHRA and CDR2 as YSYEKL. After removal of 3 bases from V and 4 bases from J, the junction contained 7 bases not matched to a gene. The CDR3 has 15 residues. The chain's CDR3 is CASSHRPGGGETQYF. CDR3 nucleotides: TGCGCCAGCAGCCACCGACCCGGGGGGGGAGAGACCCAGTACTTC.

The V gene is TRBV7-9, the J gene TRBJ1-5, with D perhaps TRBD1 (6 bases). Trimming cost V 3 bases and J 0 bases, with 18 bases left between them. This CDR3 is 18 amino acids long. The germline V gene has CDR1 SEHNR and CDR2 FQNEAQ (reference sequence). CDR3 sequence reads: CASSFPRTEGFSNQPQHF. The CDR3 DNA reads as TGTGCCAGCAGCTTTCCCAGGACAGAAGGTTTTAGCAATCAGCCCCAGCATTTT.

This clone has a handful of counts. The CDR3 region is CAWSVEQGYRGEKLFF. The CDR3 DNA reads TGTGCCTGGAGTGTGGAGCAGGGGTATCGGGGTGAAAAACTGTTTTTT. The chain uses TRBV30 and TRBJ1-4; TRBD1 is a possible D gene (6 bases). Germline loops: CDR1 GTSNPN, CDR2 SVGIG (reference sequence). The V end lost 0 bases, the J end lost 7 bases, and 18 bases lay between the germline ends. The CDR3 consists of 16 residues. The full variable domain, its missing parts supplied by reference TRBV30 and TRBJ1-4, is SQTIHQWPATLVQPVGSPLSLECTVEGTSNPNLYWYRQAAGRGLQLLFYSVGIGQISSEVPQNLSASRPQDRQFILSSKKLLLSDSGFYLCAWSVEQGYRGEKLFFGSGTQLSVL.

The chain couples TRBV2 to TRBJ2-2; 7 nucleotides line up with TRBD2. CDR3 length equals 13 residues. Germline V gene sequence: CDR1 SNHLY, CDR2 FYNNEI. With V trimmed by 6 bases and J by 3 bases, 1 base remained unmatched. The CDR3 protein is CASSAGDTGELFF. Here the CDR3 DNA reads TGTGCCAGCAGCGCGGGGGACACCGGGGAGCTGTTTTTT.

The CDR3 coding sequence is TGTGCCTGGAGTGGGTGGGGGGGACCCCACAATGAGCAGTTCTTC. Its translation is CAWSGWGGPHNEQFF. The V call is TRBV30, the J call TRBJ2-1; 7 nucleotides line up with TRBD2. CDR3 size: 15 residues. V lost 1 base to trimming and J lost 5 bases; unmatched junction nucleotides: 8. Germline CDR1 is GTSNPN and CDR2 is SVGIG (reference sequence).

CDR3 in DNA: TGTGCCAGCAGTGAAGCGCAGGGGGCCTACAATGAGCAGTTCTTC. Amino acids: CASSEAQGAYNEQFF. The V and J genes are TRBV6-1 and TRBJ2-1; 7 bases line up with TRBD1. The V gene's germline CDR1 is MNHNS and CDR2 SASEGT. The CDR3 spans 15 residues. V gave up 0 bases and J gave up 2 bases; unmatched junction bases: 1.

V is TRBV9 and J is TRBJ2-1; D perhaps matches TRBD2 (5 bases). The germline CDR1 and CDR2 sequences are SGDLS and YYNGEE. The CDR3 covers 15 residues. Trimming pared 0 bases from V and 5 bases from J, leaving 12 bases between. CDR3 nucleotide sequence: TGTGCCAGCAGCGTAGGGCGGGTTTCTCACAATGAGCAGTTCTTC. This codes for CASSVGRVSHNEQFF.

The rearrangement uses TRBV30 and TRBJ2-3, with D possibly being TRBD1 (5 bases). Per the germline V gene, CDR1 is GTSNPN and CDR2 is SVGIG (reference sequence). Deletions cut 4 bases from V and 5 bases from J, with 10 bases between. CDR3 size: 12 residues. The CDR3 protein is CAWIFQGDTQYF. The CDR3 DNA reads as TGTGCCTGGATTTTCCAGGGAGATACGCAGTATTTT.

This clone was counted a single time. The chain has TRBV5-1 and TRBJ2-7, with 9 nucleotides matching TRBD1. The CDR3 covers 15 residues. The junction had 9 bases not matched to a gene; V was cut back by 4 bases and J by 4 bases. Germline loops: CDR1 SGHRS, CDR2 YFSETQ. CDR3 coding DNA: TGCGCCAGCAGCCTTGGCGGGGACAGGGTTTACGAGCAGTACTTC. Its protein is CASSLGGDRVYEQYF.

This clone was observed once. V is TRBV7-9 and J is TRBJ2-2, with 7 bases fitting TRBD1. Germline assignment: CDR1 SEHNR and CDR2 FQNEAQ (reference sequence). After removal of 7 bases from V and 6 bases from J, the junction contained 11 bases not matched to a gene. The CDR3 length is 15 residues. As DNA, the CDR3 is TGTGCCAGCAACACGGACAGGTGGAGTGCCGGGGAGCTGTTTTTT. It encodes CASNTDRWSAGELFF.

This rearrangement joins TRBV5-1 to TRBJ1-4; 10 bases are a match to TRBD1. V trimming: 4 bases; J trimming: 2 bases; junction bases outside the gene matches: 5. The germline CDR1 and CDR2 sequences are SGHRS and YFSETQ. The length of the CDR3 is 16 residues. CDR3 DNA: TGCGCCAGCAGCACGGGACAGGGGACTACTAATGAAAAACTGTTTTTT. Translation gives CASSTGQGTTNEKLFF.

The J gene is TRBJ1-2, the V gene TRBV6-5; TRBD1 matches at 10 bases. This CDR3 contains 16 residues. Germline CDR1 reads MNHEY; CDR2 reads SVGAGI. V shed 3 bases, J shed 4 bases, and the junction held 8 bases outside the gene matches. In DNA form, the CDR3 reads TGTGCCAGCAGTTATTCAAGGACAGGGGGAGGCTATGGCTACACCTTC. It yields the protein CASSYSRTGGGYGYTF.

The J gene is TRBJ2-7, the V gene TRBV6-1; D possibly corresponds to TRBD1 (7 bases). The CDR3 sequence is 15 residues long. Trimming pared 5 bases from V and 3 bases from J, leaving 17 bases between. From germline, CDR1 is MNHNS and CDR2 SASEGT. This CDR3 reads CASSFDRAEGYEQYF. The CDR3 nucleotides read TGTGCCAGCAGTTTTGACAGGGCGGAGGGCTACGAGCAGTACTTC.

The gene calls are TRBV4-2 and TRBJ2-7, with 9 nucleotides matching TRBD2. The CDR3 length is 14 residues. Germline CDR1 LGHNA, CDR2 YNFKEQ. After removal of 4 bases from V and 7 bases from J, the junction contained 8 bases not matched to a gene. The DNA of the CDR3 is TGTGCCAGCAGCCCGCGGGGGGGGGTTGTAGAGCAGTACTTC. The encoded protein is CASSPRGGVVEQYF.

This clone was detected only a few times. The chain joins TRBV5-1 to TRBJ2-3; 7 nucleotides match TRBD2. The CDR3 sequence is 13 residues long. V lost 6 bases, J lost 4 bases, and 5 bases stayed unmatched. Looked up from germline, CDR1 is SGHRS and CDR2 is YFSETQ. The CDR3 region has the DNA TGCGCCAGCAATAGCGGGTTAGCAGATACGCAGTATTTT. Protein sequence: CASNSGLADTQYF.

The chain has TRBV11-3 and TRBJ2-2, with 7 nucleotides matching TRBD1. This CDR3 has 15 residues. Germline V CDR1 and CDR2: SGHNT, YENEEA. V was clipped by 6 bases and J by 4 bases; unmatched bases: 8. The CDR3 is CASRSTGDSTGELFF. In DNA form, the CDR3 reads TGTGCCAGCAGGTCCACAGGGGACAGCACCGGGGAGCTGTTTTTT.

This clone came up once. This chain joins TRBV4-3 and TRBJ2-3; 7 bases fit TRBD2. The CDR3 length is 16 residues. Germline values: CDR1 LGHNA, CDR2 YSLEER. Trimming at V came to 0 bases and at J to 0 bases, leaving 3 bases not matched to a gene. CDR3 amino acids: CASSQDGTTSTDTQYF. DNA of the CDR3: TGCGCCAGCAGCCAAGACGGGACTACCAGCACAGATACGCAGTATTTT.

This chain connects TRBV30 to TRBJ1-3; D gene uncertain. There are 13 residues in the CDR3. V lost 1 base and J 0 bases, leaving 4 bases between the germline ends. The germline V gene has CDR1 GTSNPN and CDR2 SVGIG (reference sequence). This chain's CDR3 is CAWSGASGNTIYF. The CDR3 DNA follows: TGTGCCTGGAGTGGCGCCTCTGGAAACACCATATATTTT.